The subject of this entry is one T cell receptor beta chain. CDR1 and CDR2 (germline): MNHNY, SVGAGI (reference sequence). V was trimmed by 0 bases and J by 14 bases, leaving 8 bases between them. The CDR3 totals 12 residues. The data stem from a study of T cells in tumors after PD-1 blockade. Profiled with immunoSEQ multiplex PCR; TCRdb holds only in-frame clones, not every one. The data show approximately 60,000 clones, with around 67% seen just once and around 4.7% held by the top ten. This chain connects TRBV6-6 to TRBJ1-6; D ambiguous. This sample comprised PBMCs, obtained after anti-PD-1 treatment. The sequence was collected from a human donor with basal cell carcinoma. The CDR3 here is CASSYSDPALHF. CDR3 coding DNA: TGTGCCAGCAGTTACTCCGACCCGGCCCTCCACTTT.